The following is a T cell receptor (beta chain) sequence with its context. A far larger clone is one base from this, pointing to a likely read error. The authors built TCR beta libraries using iRepertoire HTBI primers and Arm-PCR of CDR3 regions. TCRdb itself ran the multiplex PCR reads through MiXCR, one entry per CDR3 protein. The data hold roughly 560,000 distinct CDR3 sequences, with roughly 15% observed a single time. The time point here: newly diagnosed GD, antithyroid drugs for less than 3 months. The TCR library was prepared using RNA isolated from PBMCs. The CDR3 sequence is 14 residues long. The source of the sample is a study of regulatory T cells in long-lasting Graves disease. These same data were also listed under a study on T cells in Graves' hyperthyroidism and ophthalmopathy.

The J gene is TRBJ1-1, the V gene TRBV3-2. TRBV3-2 is designated a pseudogene. This sequence originates from a woman aged 35-65 years with Graves disease. The source material was peripheral blood mononuclear cells (PBMCs), sampled at new diagnosis, from a patient treated with antithyroid drugs. CDR3 sequence reads: CASSRGNMNTEAFF. CDR3 DNA: TGTGCCAGCAGCCGAGGAAACATGAACACTGAAGCTTTCTTT.